This T cell receptor (beta chain) emerged from a study of T-cell memory formation after mild COVID-19. Background on the study: The study found TCR clusters largely donor specific.

The germline V and J ends were trimmed by 0 bases and 12 bases, with 12 bases remaining between them. The germline V gene has CDR1 LGHNA and CDR2 YSLEER. The CDR3 contains 13 residues. A single record per CDR3 protein comes from TCRdb applying MiXCR to the 5' RACE reads. The data show roughly 110,000 distinct CDR3 sequences, approximately 15% seen once. With respect to this clonotype: Its target is unknown.

General study results and limits: Clones that shrank (day 15 to 85) were balanced CD4/CD8, whereas later expanders leaned CD4+. Among CD4+ contracting clones, most were CM and EM, and CD8+ ones EMRA.

The clonotype was recovered from an adult woman who had mild COVID-19 (a few samples of this study predate the infection). Cell type and time point are not known. The genes are TRBV4-3 and TRBJ2-1; D may be TRBD2 (5 bases). The sequencing sample was made of PBMCs or a T cell subset sorted from them (not recorded which). CDR3 loop: CASSQDRASPQFF. Here the CDR3 DNA reads TGCGCCAGCAGCCAAGATCGGGCTAGCCCGCAGTTCTTC.